The text below deals with one TCR beta chain. The sample is drawn from a study of blood T cell repertoires in COVID-19. Study overall: From T cells, B-cell-depleted T cells, or PBMCs came the material, which was cDNA or gDNA.

This table comes from immunoSEQ multiplex PCR, and its TCRdb copy is limited to in-frame clones, with some not included. Seen here are some 78,000 clones, around 89% observed once, and the top ten hold 9.5% to 15%. Sequenced input: peripheral blood. This TCR was recovered from a man aged 65-85 years with active or convalescent COVID-19.

CDR3 DNA: TGCGCCAGCAGCCAGGACAGCTCTGGAAACACCATATATTTT. Translated: CASSQDSSGNTIYF. The V and J genes are TRBV5-1 and TRBJ1-3; tentatively, D is TRBD1 (6 bases). The CDR3 runs 14 residues. Germline assignment: CDR1 SGHRS and CDR2 YFSETQ. Trimming removed 4 bases from V and 0 bases from J, with 8 bases in between. Looking up the rest from reference TRBV5-1 and TRBJ1-3 gives the full variable domain: KAGVTQTPRYLIKTRGQQVTLSCSPISGHRSVSWYQQTPGQGLQFLFEYFSETQRNKGNFPGRFSGRQFSNSRSEMNVSTLELGDSALYLCASSQDSSGNTIYFGEGSWLTVV.